This T cell receptor (beta chain) was recovered during a study of cytomegalovirus exposure and HLA in healthy donors. The PCR employed 60 Vbeta primers together with 13 Jbeta primers. The protocol was immunoSEQ multiplex PCR, while the TCRdb copy is restricted to in-frame clones and leaves out a portion. The data hold some 140,000 clones, with around 63% observed a single time. The V gene's germline CDR1 is MRHNA and CDR2 SNTAGT. Trimming cost V 2 bases and J 3 bases; bases outside gene matches: 1. The CDR3 totals 14 residues. The sample was PBMCs. This sequence was found in a human donor in good health. V and J are TRBV6-4 and TRBJ2-1; TRBD2 aligns across 7 bases. This CDR3 is CASSDGTNYNEQFF. CDR3 coding DNA: TGTGCCAGCAGTGACGGGACTAACTACAATGAGCAGTTCTTC.